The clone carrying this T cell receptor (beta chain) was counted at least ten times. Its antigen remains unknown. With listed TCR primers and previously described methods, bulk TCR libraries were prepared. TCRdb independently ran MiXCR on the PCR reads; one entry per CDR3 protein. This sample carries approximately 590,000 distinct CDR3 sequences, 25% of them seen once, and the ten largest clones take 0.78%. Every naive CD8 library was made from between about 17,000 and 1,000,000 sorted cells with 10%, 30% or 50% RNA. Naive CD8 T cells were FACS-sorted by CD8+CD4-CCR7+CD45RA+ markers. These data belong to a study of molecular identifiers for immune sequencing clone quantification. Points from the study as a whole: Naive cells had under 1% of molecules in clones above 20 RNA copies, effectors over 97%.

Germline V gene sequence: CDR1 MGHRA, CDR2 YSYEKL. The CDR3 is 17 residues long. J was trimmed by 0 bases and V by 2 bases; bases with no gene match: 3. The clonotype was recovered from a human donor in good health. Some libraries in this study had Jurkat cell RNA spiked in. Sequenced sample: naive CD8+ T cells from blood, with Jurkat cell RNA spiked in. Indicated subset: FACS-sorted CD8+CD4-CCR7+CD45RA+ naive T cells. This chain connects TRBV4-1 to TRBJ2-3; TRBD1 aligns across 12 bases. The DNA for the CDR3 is TGCGCCAGCAGCCAACCGGGACAGGGGGCGAGCACAGATACGCAGTATTTT. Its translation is CASSQPGQGASTDTQYF.